Given below is one T cell receptor beta chain in context. Its target is unknown. Data came from immunoSEQ multiplex PCR; TCRdb stores just in-frame clones and leaves some out. The table lists over 100,000 clones, 91% of them singletons. V was clipped by 6 bases and J by 3 bases, with 15 bases between them. Germline V gene sequence: CDR1 WSHSY, CDR2 SAAADI. The CDR3 covers 15 residues. Time point here: peripheral blood 6 weeks after treatment start. The patients' disease, urothelial carcinoma, was locally advanced or metastatic. Each patient supplied 1 to 8 pretreatment and on-treatment samples. The source of the sample is a study of PD-L1 blockade in urothelial cancer. Study-wide context: Median T cell yield per blood sample was more than 130,000 cells. Whole-study results and caveats: Below-median pretreatment blood TCR clonality was associated with improved progression-free and overall survival.

The chain joins TRBV10-2 to TRBJ1-3, with D maybe TRBD1 (6 bases). This sample comprised PBMCs, obtained around atezolizumab (anti-PD-L1) treatment. This receptor was taken from a man aged 55 to 70 with urothelial cancer. As DNA, the CDR3 is TGCGCCAGCAGCCAACAGGGCTCTCTTGGAAACACCATATATTTT. The encoded protein is CASSQQGSLGNTIYF.